This note documents a single TCR beta chain sequence. What it binds is not known. The source of the sample is a study of cytomegalovirus exposure and HLA in healthy donors. At the level of the study: Prior work identified more than 90 million unique TCR beta sequences in approximately 200 million T cells. General study results and limits: A prior analysis recorded that most TCR beta V segments were productive about 90% or about 30% of the time. Equally common other TCR beta chains were less clonally expanded than HLA-associated ones, a later analysis found.

The PCR had 60 Vbeta and 13 Jbeta primers. Only in-frame clones appear in the TCRdb table, and some are missing; sequencing was by immunoSEQ multiplex PCR. The data hold under 65,000 clones, with over 70% observed a single time. The sample consisted of PBMCs. The source is a man aged 25 to 40 in good health and CMV-seropositive.

The CDR3 DNA follows: TGTGCCAGAAGCCCTTCGGCGGGGAACACTGAAGCTTTCTTT. Amino acids: CARSPSAGNTEAFF. V gene TRBV5-3 combines with J gene TRBJ1-1; no reliable D call. TRBV5-3 is assigned to the ORF class and has an uncertain function. CDR3 length: 14 amino acids. Trimming stripped 4 bases from V and 1 base from J, with 11 bases between.